This TCR beta chain was sequenced in a study of shared clonotypes between healthy human individuals. Background on the study: Serving as donors were a couple of women and a few men, whose ages spanned 18 to 49.

Division of CD4+ cells produced a CD45RA+ naive subset and a CD45RA-negative memory subset. V lost 7 bases and J 3 bases, leaving 12 bases between the germline ends. Germline V gives CDR1 KGHSH, CDR2 LQKENI. The CDR3 consists of 13 residues. Assay used: immunoSEQ multiplex PCR; TCRdb lists only in-frame clones, some missing. Among 2.3 million or so clones listed, approximately 95% were seen once. Sample: naive CD4+ T cells from PBMCs. The subset was: CD45RA+ positively selected. V gene TRBV18 combines with J gene TRBJ1-1; D is perhaps TRBD1 (6 bases). This sequence was found in a man aged 18 to 30 in good health. Some clones in this sample may be carry-over from other donors' samples. The CDR3 coding sequence is TGTGCCAGCTGCAGGGGTGTGGACACTGAAGCTTTCTTT. Its translation: CASCRGVDTEAFF.